The 17 T cell receptor beta chains reported below all come from one sample, sequenced in a study of CD8 T cells in ankylosing spondylitis. Regarding the study as a whole: Roughly eight highly homologous variants made up a TCR beta motif that seemed to typify ankylosing spondylitis blood.

TCRdb re-called the 5' RACE reads through MiXCR, storing one row per CDR3 protein. The data show 700,000 to 1,000,000 distinct CDR3 sequences, with approximately 12% seen just once and 0.51% held by the top ten. Antigen specificity for these receptors is unknown. The sample taken for sequencing was blood, either unsorted or a sorted T cell fraction (not recorded which). Source of these receptors: a male donor with ankylosing spondylitis.

This clonotype was counted only a few times. J is TRBJ1-6 and V is TRBV20-1, with D perhaps TRBD1 (6 bases). CDR3 length: 14 residues. Germline-derived CDR1 and CDR2 are DFQATT and SNEGSKA (reference sequence). Trimming took 6 bases from V and 7 from J, leaving 16 bases between them. CDR3 region: CSAGQSAGNSPLHF. The CDR3 region has the DNA TGCAGTGCAGGACAGTCCGCGGGGAATTCACCCCTCCACTTT.

V gene TRBV19 combines with J gene TRBJ2-2; no clear D. The length of the CDR3 is 13 residues. Germline V CDR1 and CDR2: LNHDA, SQIVND (reference sequence). The ends were cut back, 5 bases at V and 5 bases at J, with 9 bases in the middle. This chain's CDR3 is CASSQGRTGELFF. CDR3 bases: TGTGCCAGTAGTCAAGGACGGACCGGGGAGCTGTTTTTT.

This clonotype was counted only a few times. The gene calls are TRBV15 and TRBJ2-5; D remains ambiguous. The CDR3 contains 13 residues. Trimming stripped 5 bases from V and 4 bases from J, with 11 bases between. The V gene's germline CDR1 is LNHNV and CDR2 YYDKDF (reference sequence). The CDR3 sequence is CATSPGLRETQYF. CDR3 sequence (DNA): TGTGCCACCAGCCCAGGCCTCCGAGAGACCCAGTACTTC.

The chain recombines TRBV20-1 with TRBJ2-3, with 8 positions matching TRBD2. After removal of 3 bases from V and 0 bases from J, the junction contained 8 bases not matched to a gene. The CDR3 length is 16 residues. Germline-derived CDR1 and CDR2 are DFQATT and SNEGSKA (reference sequence). CDR3 sequence (DNA): TGCAGTGCTAGGAAAGCGGGGGAGACTAGCACAGATACGCAGTATTTT. It encodes CSARKAGETSTDTQYF.

This clonotype has a handful of counts. V usage is TRBV7-2 and J usage is TRBJ2-7, with TRBD2 matching 8 bases. This CDR3 is built from 16 residues. Trimming at V came to 2 bases and at J to 0 bases, leaving 6 bases not matched to a gene. In germline, CDR1 is SGHTA, CDR2 FQGNSA. The CDR3, as DNA: TGTGCCAGCAGCTTAAGTCGGCTAGCGGGCTCCTACGAGCAGTACTTC. Translation: CASSLSRLAGSYEQYF.

This clonotype was detected only a few times. The chain recombines TRBV20-1 with TRBJ1-1, with D possibly being TRBD1 (5 bases). V lost 0 bases and J lost 5, with 13 bases in between. The germline CDR1 and CDR2 sequences are DFQATT and SNEGSKA (reference sequence). The CDR3 is 14 residues long. The CDR3 DNA sequence: TGCAGTGCTAGAGATCTGAGGGGAGGGACTGAAGCTTTCTTT. This gives the protein CSARDLRGGTEAFF.

The sample holds a few counts of this clonotype. V and J are TRBV5-1 and TRBJ1-1; 7 bases match TRBD1. V lost 0 bases to trimming and J lost 3 bases; unmatched junction nucleotides: 5. In germline, CDR1 is SGHRS, CDR2 YFSETQ. The CDR3 is made up of 15 amino acids. The CDR3 sequence: CASSLASGQDTEAFF. The CDR3, as DNA: TGCGCCAGCAGCTTGGCCTCAGGACAGGACACTGAAGCTTTCTTT.

The rearrangement joins TRBV4-3 to TRBJ2-1; TRBD2 matches 9 bases. V lost 0 bases, J lost 2 bases, and 8 bases stayed unmatched. Germline V gene sequence: CDR1 LGHNA, CDR2 YSLEER. The CDR3 has 18 residues. The CDR3, as DNA: TGCGCCAGCAGCCAAGATCGGTTCGGCGGGGGGGCCTACAATGAGCAGTTCTTC. Its protein product is CASSQDRFGGGAYNEQFF.

The J gene is TRBJ2-3, the V gene TRBV20-1; 8 bases agree with TRBD2. After removal of 1 base from V and 2 bases from J, the junction contained 2 bases not matched to a gene. The germline gives CDR1 DFQATT, CDR2 SNEGSKA (reference sequence). The CDR3 has 14 amino acids. CDR3 bases: TGCAGTGCTAGAGCCGGGGGGGTCACAGATACGCAGTATTTT. Its translation: CSARAGGVTDTQYF.

This clonotype was observed a few times. J is TRBJ2-5 and V is TRBV10-3; D perhaps matches TRBD1 (5 bases). The CDR3 totals 15 residues. The V gene's germline CDR1 is ENHRY and CDR2 SYGVKD. Trimming left V 3 bases short and J 5 bases short, with 16 bases between. The CDR3 DNA follows: TGTGCCATCAGTGAATGGGGCAGCGCCGGGGAGACCCAGTACTTC. It specifies CAISEWGSAGETQYF.

This clonotype was counted between two and nine times. This chain links TRBV24-1 with TRBJ2-2; D unresolved. Trimming left V 7 bases short and J 7 bases short, with 9 bases between. The CDR3 contains 12 residues. CDR1 and CDR2 from the germline V gene are KGHDR and SFDVKD. The CDR3 spells CATSAWGGELFF. The CDR3 DNA reads as TGTGCCACCAGCGCTTGGGGCGGGGAGCTGTTTTTT.

The chain combines TRBV7-2 with TRBJ2-2; perhaps TRBD1 as D (5 bases). The V and J ends lost 3 bases and 1 base respectively, with 12 bases between them. The germline gives CDR1 SGHTA, CDR2 FQGNSA. The CDR3 is 16 residues long. CDR3 amino acids: CASSLSFDRNTGELFF. The CDR3, as DNA: TGTGCCAGCAGCTTGTCCTTCGACAGGAACACCGGGGAGCTGTTTTTT.

There are a few counts of this clonotype. The chain links TRBV5-1 to TRBJ1-4, with a possible D match to TRBD1 (6 bases). This CDR3 contains 15 residues. Germline V gene sequence: CDR1 SGHRS, CDR2 YFSETQ. The V gene lost 0 bases and the J gene lost 6 bases, with 12 bases spanning the gap. For the CDR3, the DNA is TGCGCCAGCAGCTTGGGGACAGCCAACTATGAAAAACTGTTTTTT. Protein sequence: CASSLGTANYEKLFF.

The sample holds many counts of this clonotype. Here the CDR3 DNA reads TGCAGCGTTGTAGGGAACACTGAAGCTTTCTTT. It codes for CSVVGNTEAFF. V gene TRBV29-1 combines with J gene TRBJ1-1; D is uncertain. The CDR3 covers 11 residues. Germline-derived CDR1 and CDR2 are SQVTM and ANQGSEA. V shed 4 bases and J shed 1 base, with 4 bases lying between them.

The rearrangement links TRBV7-9 to TRBJ2-1; 11 nucleotides align to TRBD1. The CDR3 has 15 residues. With 5 bases clipped from V and 7 bases from J, the junction kept 7 bases outside the gene matches. Per the germline V gene, CDR1 is SEHNR and CDR2 is FQNEAQ (reference sequence). In DNA, the CDR3 is TGTGCCAGCAGCGAAGAGGGACAGGGGGAAAATGAGCAGTTCTTC. It translates to CASSEEGQGENEQFF.

The V call is TRBV14, the J call TRBJ1-5; D is uncertain. Germline V gives CDR1 SGHDN, CDR2 FVKESK. The CDR3 has 13 amino acids. V lost 2 bases to trimming and J lost 5 bases, with 7 bases between them. The CDR3 coding sequence is TGTGCCAGCAGCCAACACTGGGATCAGCCCCAGCATTTT. This sequence encodes CASSQHWDQPQHF.

Only a few counts were recorded for this clonotype. The chain carries TRBV20-1 and TRBJ1-6; D gene ambiguous. This CDR3 is built from 13 residues. CDR1 is DFQATT and CDR2 is SNEGSKA in the germline V gene (reference sequence). V was trimmed by 0 bases and J by 11 bases, leaving 11 bases between them. Here the CDR3 reads CSARDVVGTPLHF. CDR3 sequence (DNA): TGCAGTGCTAGAGATGTAGTCGGGACACCCCTCCACTTT.